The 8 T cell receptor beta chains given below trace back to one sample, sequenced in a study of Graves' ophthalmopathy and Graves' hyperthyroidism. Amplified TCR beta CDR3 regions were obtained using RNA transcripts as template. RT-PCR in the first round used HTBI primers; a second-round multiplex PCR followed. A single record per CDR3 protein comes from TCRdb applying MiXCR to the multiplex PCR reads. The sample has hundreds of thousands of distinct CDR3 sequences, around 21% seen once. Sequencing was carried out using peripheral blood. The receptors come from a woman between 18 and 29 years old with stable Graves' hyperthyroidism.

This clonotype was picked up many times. The CDR3 region is CASSLAGTANSPLHF. The DNA for the CDR3 is TGTGCCAGCAGCTTAGCCGGGACAGCCAATTCACCCCTCCACTTT. This chain joins TRBV11-2 and TRBJ1-6; 7 bases are shared with TRBD1. With 1 base clipped from V and 7 bases from J, the junction kept 4 bases outside the gene matches. Per the germline V gene, CDR1 is SGHAT and CDR2 is FQNNGV. The CDR3 runs 15 residues. The whole variable domain, filled in from reference TRBV11-2 and TRBJ1-6, reads EAGVAQSPRYKIIEKRQSVAFWCNPISGHATLYWYQQILGQGPKLLIQFQNNGVVDDSQLPKDRFSAERLKGVDSTLKIQPAKLEDSAVYLCASSLAGTANSPLHFGNGTRLTVT.

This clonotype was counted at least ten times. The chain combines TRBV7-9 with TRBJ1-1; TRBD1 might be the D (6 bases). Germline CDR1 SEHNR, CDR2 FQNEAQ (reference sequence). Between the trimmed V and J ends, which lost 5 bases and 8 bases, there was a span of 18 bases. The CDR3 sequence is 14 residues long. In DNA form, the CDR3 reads TGTGCCAGCAGCACGACGACAGGTTTTTTAGAAGCTTTCTTT. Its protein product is CASSTTTGFLEAFF. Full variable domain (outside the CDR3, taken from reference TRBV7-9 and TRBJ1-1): DTGVSQNPRHKITKRGQNVTFRCDPISEHNRLYWYRQTLGQGPEFLTYFQNEAQLEKSRLLSDRFSAERPKGSFSTLEIQRTEQGDSAMYLCASSTTTGFLEAFFGQGTRLTVV.

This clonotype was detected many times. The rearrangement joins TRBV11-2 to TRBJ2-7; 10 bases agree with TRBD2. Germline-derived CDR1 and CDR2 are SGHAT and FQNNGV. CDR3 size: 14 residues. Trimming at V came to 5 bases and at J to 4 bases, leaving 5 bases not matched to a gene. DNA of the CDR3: TGTGCCAGCAGCCCACTAGCGGGGATATACGAGCAGTACTTC. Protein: CASSPLAGIYEQYF. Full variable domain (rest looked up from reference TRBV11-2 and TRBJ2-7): EAGVAQSPRYKIIEKRQSVAFWCNPISGHATLYWYQQILGQGPKLLIQFQNNGVVDDSQLPKDRFSAERLKGVDSTLKIQPAKLEDSAVYLCASSPLAGIYEQYFGPGTRLTVT.

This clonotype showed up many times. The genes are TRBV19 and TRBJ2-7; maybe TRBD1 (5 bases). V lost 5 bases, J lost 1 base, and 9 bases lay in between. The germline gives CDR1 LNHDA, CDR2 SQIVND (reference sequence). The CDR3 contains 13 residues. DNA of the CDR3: TGTGCCAGTAGTCACAGGCCATCCTACGAGCAGTACTTC. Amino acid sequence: CASSHRPSYEQYF.

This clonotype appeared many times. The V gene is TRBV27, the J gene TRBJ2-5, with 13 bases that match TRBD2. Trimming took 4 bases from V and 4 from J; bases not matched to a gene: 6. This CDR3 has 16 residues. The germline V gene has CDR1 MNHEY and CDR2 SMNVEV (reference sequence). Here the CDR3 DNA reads TGTGCCAGCAGTTCCCCCCGACTAGCGGGAGGAGAGACCCAGTACTTC. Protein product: CASSSPRLAGGETQYF.

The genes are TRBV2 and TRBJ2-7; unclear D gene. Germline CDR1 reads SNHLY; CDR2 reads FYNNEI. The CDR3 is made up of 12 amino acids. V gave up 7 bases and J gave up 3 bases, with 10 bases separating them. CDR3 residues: CASNVGGYEQYF. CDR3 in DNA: TGTGCCAGCAACGTTGGCGGCTACGAGCAGTACTTC. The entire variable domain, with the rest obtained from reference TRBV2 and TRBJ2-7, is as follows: EPEVTQTPSHQVTQMGQEVILRCVPISNHLYFYWYRQILGQKVEFLVSFYNNEISEKSEIFDDQFSVERPDGSNFTLKIRSTKLEDSAMYFCASNVGGYEQYFGPGTRLTVT.

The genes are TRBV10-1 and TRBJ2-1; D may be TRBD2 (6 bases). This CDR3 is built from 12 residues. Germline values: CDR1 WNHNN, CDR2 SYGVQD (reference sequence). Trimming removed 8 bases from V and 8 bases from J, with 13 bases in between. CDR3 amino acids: CASSGDLYEQFF. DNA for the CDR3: TGCGCCAGCTCGGGGGATCTGTATGAGCAGTTCTTC.

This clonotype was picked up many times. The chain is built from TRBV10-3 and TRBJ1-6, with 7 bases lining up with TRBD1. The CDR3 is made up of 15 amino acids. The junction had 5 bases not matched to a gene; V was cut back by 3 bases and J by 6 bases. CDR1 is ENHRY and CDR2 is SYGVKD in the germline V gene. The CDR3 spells CAISELGQPNSPLHF. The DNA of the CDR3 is TGTGCCATCAGTGAATTGGGACAGCCTAATTCACCCCTCCACTTT.